This TCR beta chain was captured in a study of blood T cell repertoires in COVID-19. Overall study: COVID-19 samples collected from the United States, Italy and Spain covered acute and convalescent phases. Sources were T cells, B-cell-depleted T cells, or PBMCs; the material itself was cDNA or gDNA.

This clone showed up just once. In the original processing: Reference gene primers were amplified, and this amplification served to estimate nucleated cell counts. Measured with immunoSEQ multiplex PCR; TCRdb has only the in-frame clones, and not every one. V and J calls and clone size come straight from that table; D and trimming were deduced from the DNA. The table lists about 200,000 clones, almost 85% of them singletons. This CDR3 comprises 16 residues. The J segment lost 5 bases and the V segment lost 4 bases, leaving 11 bases of the junction unmatched. Germline CDR1 and CDR2: LNHDA and SQIVND (reference sequence).

The TCR originated in a human donor with acute or convalescent COVID-19. The donor label of this sample is uncertain. Sequencing was carried out using peripheral blood. The V gene is TRBV19, the J gene TRBJ2-5, with 9 bases that match TRBD1. The CDR3: CASSTLTGGGLETQYF. The DNA of the CDR3 is TGTGCCAGTAGTACCTTGACAGGGGGGGGACTGGAGACCCAGTACTTC.